This T cell receptor beta chain was captured by sequencing in a study of blood T cell repertoires in COVID-19. At the level of the study: T cells, B-cell-depleted T cells, or PBMCs supplied cDNA or gDNA.

Trimming removed 5 bases at V and 1 base at J, with 17 bases between. CDR3 length: 16 amino acids. CDR1 and CDR2 from the germline V gene are SEHNR and FQNEAQ (reference sequence). Original processing notes: It was from reference gene primer amplification that nucleated cell counts were estimated. Profiling relied on immunoSEQ multiplex PCR, and the TCRdb table lists in-frame clones only, not all of them. From that table come the V and J calls and clone size; the DNA was used to work out D and trimming. The sample consists of roughly 160,000 clones, around 79% of them appearing once. All enrollees were roughly 18 to 95 years old and from roughly 26 US areas.

This chain joins TRBV7-9 and TRBJ1-1; unclear D gene. The source is a man aged 45-60 years who had recovered from COVID-19. Material for sequencing was PBMCs or T cells enriched from blood (not recorded which). The CDR3 DNA is TGTGCCAGCAGCCCGTCGGGAGGAGCTACGAACACTGAAGCTTTCTTT. Translating gives CASSPSGGATNTEAFF.